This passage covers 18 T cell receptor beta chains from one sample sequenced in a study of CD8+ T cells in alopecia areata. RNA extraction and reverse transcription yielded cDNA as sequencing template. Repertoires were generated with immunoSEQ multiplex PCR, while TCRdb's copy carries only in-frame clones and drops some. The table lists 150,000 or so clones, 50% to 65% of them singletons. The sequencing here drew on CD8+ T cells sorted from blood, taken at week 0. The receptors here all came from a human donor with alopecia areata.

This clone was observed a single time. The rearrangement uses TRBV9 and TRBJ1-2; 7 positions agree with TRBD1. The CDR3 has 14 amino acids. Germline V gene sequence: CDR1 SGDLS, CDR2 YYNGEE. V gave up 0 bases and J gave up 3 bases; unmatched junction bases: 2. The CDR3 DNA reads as TGTGCCAGCAGCGTAGTTACAGGGGACTATGGCTACACCTTC. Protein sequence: CASSVVTGDYGYTF.

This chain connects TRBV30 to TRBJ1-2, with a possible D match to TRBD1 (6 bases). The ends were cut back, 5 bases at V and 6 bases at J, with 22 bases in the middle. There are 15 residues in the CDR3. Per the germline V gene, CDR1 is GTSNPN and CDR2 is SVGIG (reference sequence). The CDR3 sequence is CAWYSRAAGADGYTF. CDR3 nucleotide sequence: TGTGCCTGGTACTCCCGGGCGGCAGGGGCGGATGGCTACACCTTC.

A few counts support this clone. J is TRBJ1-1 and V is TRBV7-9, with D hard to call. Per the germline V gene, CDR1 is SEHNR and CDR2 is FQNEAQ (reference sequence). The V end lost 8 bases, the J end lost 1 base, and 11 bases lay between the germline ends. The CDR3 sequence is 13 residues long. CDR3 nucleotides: TGTGCCAGCGAAAGGGTTCAGAACACTGAAGCTTTCTTT. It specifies CASERVQNTEAFF.

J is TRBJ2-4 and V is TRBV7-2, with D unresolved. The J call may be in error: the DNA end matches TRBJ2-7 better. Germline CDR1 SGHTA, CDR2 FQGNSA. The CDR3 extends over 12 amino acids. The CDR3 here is CASSLGAYEQYF. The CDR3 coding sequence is TGTGCCAGCAGCTTAGGGGCCTACGAGCAGTACTTC.

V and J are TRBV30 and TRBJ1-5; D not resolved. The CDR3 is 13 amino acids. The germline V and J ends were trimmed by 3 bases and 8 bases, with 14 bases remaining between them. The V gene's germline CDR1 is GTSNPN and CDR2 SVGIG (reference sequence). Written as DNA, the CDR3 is TGTGCCTGGAGCCCCGGGTTTAATGAGCCCCAGCATTTT. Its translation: CAWSPGFNEPQHF.

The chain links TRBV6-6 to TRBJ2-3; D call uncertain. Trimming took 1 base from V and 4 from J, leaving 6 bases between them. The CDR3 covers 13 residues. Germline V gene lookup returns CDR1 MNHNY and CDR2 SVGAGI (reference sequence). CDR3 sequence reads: CASSYFHADTQYF. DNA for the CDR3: TGTGCCAGCAGTTACTTTCACGCAGATACGCAGTATTTT.

CDR3 coding DNA: TGTGCCAGCAGTGGGGACGGGGGCACGCCCCAGCATTTT. It codes for CASSGDGGTPQHF. The rearrangement uses TRBV25-1 and TRBJ1-5; perhaps TRBD1 as D (6 bases). The CDR3 loop spans 13 amino acids. CDR1 and CDR2 from the germline V gene are MGHDK and SYGVNS. The V gene lost 4 bases and the J gene lost 9 bases, with 13 bases spanning the gap.

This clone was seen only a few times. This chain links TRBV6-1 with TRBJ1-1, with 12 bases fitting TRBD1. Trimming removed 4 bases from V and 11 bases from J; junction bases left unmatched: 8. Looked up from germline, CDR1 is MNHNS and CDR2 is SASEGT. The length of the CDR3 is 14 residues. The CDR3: CASSVGTGGDNAFF. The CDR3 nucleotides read TGTGCCAGCAGTGTTGGGACAGGGGGCGATAATGCTTTCTTT.

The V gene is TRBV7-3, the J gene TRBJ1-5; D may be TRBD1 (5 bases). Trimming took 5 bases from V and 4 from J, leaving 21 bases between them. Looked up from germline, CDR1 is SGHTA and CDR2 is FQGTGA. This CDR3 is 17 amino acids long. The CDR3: CASSARDGIGGNQPQHF. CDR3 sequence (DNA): TGTGCCAGCAGCGCCCGGGACGGCATAGGAGGAAATCAGCCCCAGCATTTT.

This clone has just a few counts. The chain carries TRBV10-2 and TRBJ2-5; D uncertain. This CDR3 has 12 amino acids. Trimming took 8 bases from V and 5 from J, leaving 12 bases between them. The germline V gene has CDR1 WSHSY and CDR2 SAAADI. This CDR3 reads CASGDATETQYF. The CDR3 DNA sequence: TGCGCCAGCGGAGATGCTACCGAGACCCAGTACTTC.

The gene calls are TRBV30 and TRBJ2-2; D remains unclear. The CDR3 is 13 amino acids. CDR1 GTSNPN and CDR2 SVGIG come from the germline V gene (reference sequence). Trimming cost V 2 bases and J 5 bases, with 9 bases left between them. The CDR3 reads CAWSISVTGELFF. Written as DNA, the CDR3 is TGTGCCTGGAGTATTAGTGTGACCGGGGAGCTGTTTTTT.

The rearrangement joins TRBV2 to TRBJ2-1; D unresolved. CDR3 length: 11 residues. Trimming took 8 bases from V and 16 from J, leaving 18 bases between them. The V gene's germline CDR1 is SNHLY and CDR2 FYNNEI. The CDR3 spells CASVPASEAFF. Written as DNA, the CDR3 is TGTGCCAGCGTCCCGGCCTCAGAAGCCTTCTTC.

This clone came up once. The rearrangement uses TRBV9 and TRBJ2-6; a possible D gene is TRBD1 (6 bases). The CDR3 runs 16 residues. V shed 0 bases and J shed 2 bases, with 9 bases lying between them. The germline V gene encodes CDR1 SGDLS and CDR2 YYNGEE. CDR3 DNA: TGTGCCAGCAGCGTAGGACAGGAACCTGGGGCCAACGTCCTGACTTTC. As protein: CASSVGQEPGANVLTF.

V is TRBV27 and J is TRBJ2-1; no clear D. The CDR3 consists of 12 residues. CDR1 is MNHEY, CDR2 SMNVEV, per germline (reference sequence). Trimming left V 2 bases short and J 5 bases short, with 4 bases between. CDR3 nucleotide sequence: TGTGCCAGCAGTTTAGTGGACAATGAGCAGTTCTTC. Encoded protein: CASSLVDNEQFF.

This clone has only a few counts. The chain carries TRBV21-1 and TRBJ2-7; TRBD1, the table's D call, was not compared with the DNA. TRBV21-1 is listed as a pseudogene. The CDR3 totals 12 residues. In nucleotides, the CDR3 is TGTGCCAGCAGCTCTGGGCGATACGAGCAGTACTTC. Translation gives CASSSGRYEQYF.

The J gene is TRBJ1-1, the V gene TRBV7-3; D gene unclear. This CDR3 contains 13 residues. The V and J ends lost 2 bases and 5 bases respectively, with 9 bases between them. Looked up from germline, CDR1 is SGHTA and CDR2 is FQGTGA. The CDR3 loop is CASSLDVKTEAFF. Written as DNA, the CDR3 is TGTGCCAGCAGCTTAGATGTAAAGACTGAAGCTTTCTTT.

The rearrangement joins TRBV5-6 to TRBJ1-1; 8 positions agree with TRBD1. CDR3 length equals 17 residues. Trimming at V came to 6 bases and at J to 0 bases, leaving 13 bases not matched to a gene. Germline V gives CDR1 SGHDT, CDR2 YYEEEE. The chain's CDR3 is CASTDASGGKVNTEAFF. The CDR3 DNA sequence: TGTGCCAGCACCGACGCATCAGGGGGCAAGGTGAACACTGAAGCTTTCTTT.

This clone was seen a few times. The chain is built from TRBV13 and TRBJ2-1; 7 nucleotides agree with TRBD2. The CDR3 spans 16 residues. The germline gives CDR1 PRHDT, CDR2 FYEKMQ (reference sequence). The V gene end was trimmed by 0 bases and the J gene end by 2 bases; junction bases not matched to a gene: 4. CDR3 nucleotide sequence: TGTGCCAGCAGCTTAGGTACGGGGGGAACCTACAATGAGCAGTTCTTC. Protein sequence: CASSLGTGGTYNEQFF.